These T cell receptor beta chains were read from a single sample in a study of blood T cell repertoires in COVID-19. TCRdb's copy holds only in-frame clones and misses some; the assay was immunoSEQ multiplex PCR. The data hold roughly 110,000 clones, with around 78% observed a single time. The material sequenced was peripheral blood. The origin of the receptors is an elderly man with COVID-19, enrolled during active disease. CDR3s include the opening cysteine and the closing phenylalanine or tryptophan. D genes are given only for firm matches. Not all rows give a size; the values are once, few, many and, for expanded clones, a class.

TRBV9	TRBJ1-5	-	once	CASSVTGNNQPQHF	TGTGCCAGCAGCGTAACAGGGAATAATCAGCCCCAGCATTTT
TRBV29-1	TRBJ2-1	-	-	CSVEGLARINEQFF	TGCAGCGTGGAGGGGCTAGCGCGGATCAATGAGCAGTTCTTC
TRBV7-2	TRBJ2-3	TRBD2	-	CASSPRGSGTDTQYF	TGTGCCAGCAGCCCTCGTGGTAGCGGGACAGATACGCAGTATTTT
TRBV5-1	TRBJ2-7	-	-	CASSLVPSDYEQYF	TGCGCCAGCAGCTTAGTGCCTAGCGACTACGAGCAGTACTTC
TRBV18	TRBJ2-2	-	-	CASSPPWDTANTGELFF	TGTGCCAGCTCACCCCCCTGGGACACGGCGAACACCGGGGAGCTGTTTTTT
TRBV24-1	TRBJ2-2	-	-	CATSDGSSNTGELFF	TGTGCCACCAGTGATGGTAGCTCGAACACCGGGGAGCTGTTTTTT
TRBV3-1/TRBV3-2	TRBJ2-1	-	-	CASGPKAGYDNEQFF	TGTGCCAGCGGCCCCAAAGCGGGCTACGACAATGAGCAGTTCTTC
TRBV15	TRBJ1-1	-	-	CATSIGREDEAFF	TGTGCCACCAGCATCGGCAGGGAGGATGAAGCTTTCTTT
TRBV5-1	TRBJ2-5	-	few	CASSMGTPQETQYF	TGCGCCAGCAGCATGGGGACACCTCAAGAGACCCAGTACTTC
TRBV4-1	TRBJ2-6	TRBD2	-	CARSRRGDLSSGANVLTF	TGCGCCCGCAGCCGTCGGGGGGACTTAAGCTCTGGGGCCAACGTCCTGACTTTC
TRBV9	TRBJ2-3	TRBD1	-	CASGGQGPDTQYF	TGTGCCAGCGGTGGACAGGGGCCAGATACGCAGTATTTT
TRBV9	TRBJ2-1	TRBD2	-	CASSAQTSPTYNEQFF	TGTGCCAGCAGCGCACAGACTAGCCCCACCTACAATGAGCAGTTCTTC
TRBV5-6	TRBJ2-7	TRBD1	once	CASSRWDRQYEQYF	TGTGCCAGCAGCCGCTGGGACAGACAATACGAGCAGTACTTC
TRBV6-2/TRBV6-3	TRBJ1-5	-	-	CASSPLDSLRDQPQHF	TGTGCCAGCAGCCCTTTGGACAGCCTGCGGGATCAGCCCCAGCATTTT
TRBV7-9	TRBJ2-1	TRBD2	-	CASSRRERNEQFF	TGTGCCAGCAGTCGGCGGGAGCGAAATGAGCAGTTCTTC
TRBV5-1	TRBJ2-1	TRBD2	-	CASSFLAGNYNEQFF	TGCGCCAGCAGCTTTCTAGCGGGAAATTACAATGAGCAGTTCTTC
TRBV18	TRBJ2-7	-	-	CASSPPSSQGRLGEQYF	TGTGCCAGCTCACCACCGTCTTCCCAGGGGCGATTGGGCGAGCAGTACTTC
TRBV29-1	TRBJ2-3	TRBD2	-	CSVRTSGTADTQYF	TGCAGCGTTCGGACTAGCGGGACTGCAGATACGCAGTATTTT
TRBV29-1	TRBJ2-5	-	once	CSVAWSEETQYF	TGCAGCGTGGCCTGGAGCGAGGAGACCCAGTACTTC
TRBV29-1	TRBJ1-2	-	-	CSVVPGVYGYTF	TGCAGCGTGGTGCCGGGGGTCTATGGCTACACCTTC
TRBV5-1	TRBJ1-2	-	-	CASSLDGGYGYTF	TGCGCCAGCAGCTTGGATGGGGGGTATGGCTACACCTTC
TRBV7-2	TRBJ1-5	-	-	CASSLNPLDLGNQPQHF	TGTGCCAGCAGCTTGAATCCACTGGACTTGGGCAATCAGCCCCAGCATTTT
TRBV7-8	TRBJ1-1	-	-	CASSFAENVGAFTEAFF	TGTGCCAGCAGCTTCGCAGAGAATGTGGGGGCCTTCACTGAAGCTTTCTTT
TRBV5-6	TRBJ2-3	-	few	CASSWGVEGDTDTQYF	TGTGCCAGCAGCTGGGGGGTGGAAGGGGACACAGATACGCAGTATTTT
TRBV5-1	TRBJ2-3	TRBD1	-	CASSLAQQGNLADTQYF	TGCGCCAGCAGCTTGGCCCAACAGGGGAACCTCGCGGATACGCAGTATTTT
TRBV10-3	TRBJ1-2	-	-	CAISESTGRVGYTF	TGTGCCATCAGTGAGTCGACAGGCCGCGTGGGCTACACCTTC
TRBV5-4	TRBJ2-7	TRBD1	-	CASSPTGGSTEQYF	TGTGCCAGCAGCCCGACAGGGGGAAGTACCGAGCAGTACTTC
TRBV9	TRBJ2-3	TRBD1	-	CASSVGTGDTDTQYF	TGTGCCAGCAGCGTAGGGACAGGGGACACAGATACGCAGTATTTT